The T cell receptor (beta chain) described here comes from a study of blood T cell repertoires in COVID-19. The method was immunoSEQ multiplex PCR; TCRdb's version includes in-frame clones alone and lacks a portion of them. The sample has a few hundred thousand clones, around 92% seen once; the top ten hold approximately 2%. The J segment lost 2 bases and the V segment lost 6 bases, leaving 7 bases of the junction unmatched. The CDR3 runs to 14 residues. Germline loops: CDR1 SNHLY, CDR2 FYNNEI. What was sequenced was peripheral blood. This clonotype originated in a woman aged 30 to 39 with COVID-19, enrolled during active disease. V is TRBV2 and J is TRBJ2-7, with 7 bases identical to TRBD1. The CDR3 protein is CASRRGPTAYEQYF. The CDR3 nucleotides read TGTGCCAGCAGGAGGGGGCCGACGGCCTACGAGCAGTACTTC.